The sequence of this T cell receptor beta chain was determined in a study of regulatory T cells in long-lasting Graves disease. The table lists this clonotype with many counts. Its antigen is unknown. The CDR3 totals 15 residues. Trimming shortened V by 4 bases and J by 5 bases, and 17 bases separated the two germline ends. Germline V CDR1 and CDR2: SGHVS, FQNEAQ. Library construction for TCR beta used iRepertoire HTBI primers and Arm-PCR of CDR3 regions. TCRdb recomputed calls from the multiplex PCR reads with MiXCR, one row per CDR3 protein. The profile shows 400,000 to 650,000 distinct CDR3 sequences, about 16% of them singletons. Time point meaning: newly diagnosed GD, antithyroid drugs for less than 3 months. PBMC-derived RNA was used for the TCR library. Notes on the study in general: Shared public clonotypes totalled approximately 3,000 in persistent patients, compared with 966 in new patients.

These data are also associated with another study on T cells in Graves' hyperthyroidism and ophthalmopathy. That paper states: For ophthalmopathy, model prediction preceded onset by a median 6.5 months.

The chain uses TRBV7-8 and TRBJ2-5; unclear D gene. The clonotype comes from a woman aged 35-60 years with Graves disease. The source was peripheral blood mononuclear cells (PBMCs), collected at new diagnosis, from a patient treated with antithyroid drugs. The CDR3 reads CASSSQRIERETQYF. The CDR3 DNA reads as TGTGCCAGCAGCTCCCAAAGGATCGAGAGGGAGACCCAGTACTTC.